What follows is one T cell receptor (beta chain) and its context. Its matching antigen is unknown. This record comes from a study of T-cell reconstitution after alpha-beta-depleted transplantation in children. Notes on the study in general: Reportedly, alpha-beta T cells present about two months post-transplant originated from several hundred expanded clones of graft origin.

Unique molecular identifiers were incorporated when the TCRbeta library was constructed. Using its own MiXCR run on the PCR reads, TCRdb lists one record per CDR3 protein. In the table there are fewer than 750,000 distinct CDR3 sequences, more than 20% of which are singletons. CDR1 is LNHNV and CDR2 is YYDKDF in the germline V gene (reference sequence). The CDR3 runs to 14 residues. The V gene end was trimmed by 0 bases and the J gene end by 7 bases; junction bases not matched to a gene: 3. The source of this sequence is a boy in the first two years of life who had a stem cell transplant for acute myeloid leukemia, so the T cells may come from the graft donor. Source: PBMCs, mostly from graft donor cells, taken 360 days after TCRalphabeta/CD19-depleted stem cell transplant. V and J are TRBV15 and TRBJ2-1, with 7 bases matching TRBD2. CDR3 coding DNA: TGTGCCACCAGCAGAGAACTAGCGCGTAATGAGCAGTTCTTC. It encodes CATSRELARNEQFF.